These T cell receptor beta chains were read from a single sample in a study of blood T cell repertoires in COVID-19. The protocol was immunoSEQ multiplex PCR, while the TCRdb copy is restricted to in-frame clones and leaves out a portion. The sample records about 440,000 clones, 87% being singletons. The specimen was PBMCs or T cells enriched from blood (not recorded which). The receptors derive from a woman between 18 and 29 years old with acute COVID-19. CDR3s include the opening cysteine and the closing phenylalanine or tryptophan. D genes are given only for firm matches. Expanded clones are given a class, and other clones once, few, many or no size at all.

D,J,V,length,size,DNA,CDR3
.,TRBJ2-5,TRBV10-3,12,.,TGTGCCATCAAGGGGCAGCAAGAGACCCAGTACTTC,CAIKGQQETQYF
TRBD1,TRBJ2-7,TRBV3-1/TRBV3-2,15,.,TGTGCCAGCAGCCAATCCGGGACAGGGGGCTACGAGCAGTACTTC,CASSQSGTGGYEQYF
TRBD2,TRBJ2-1,TRBV6-5,15,.,TGTGCCAGCAGTTTAGAGCGGGGGGCTTACAATGAGCAGTTCTTC,CASSLERGAYNEQFF
.,TRBJ2-7,TRBV29-1,13,.,TGCAGCGTTGTTAAAGCCCAAACTTACGAGCAGTACTTC,CSVVKAQTYEQYF
.,TRBJ1-3,TRBV6-5,16,once,TGTGCCAGCAGTTACCCCGATGGTGATAGATCAAACACCATATATTTT,CASSYPDGDRSNTIYF
TRBD2,TRBJ2-7,TRBV4-1,16,.,TGCGCCAGCAGGGAGCTAGCGGGAGCGGGGTACTACGAGCAGTACTTC,CASRELAGAGYYEQYF
TRBD1,TRBJ1-3,TRBV28,16,.,TGTGCCAGCAGTTTATTGCAGGGGGTTGGCGGAAACACCATATATTTT,CASSLLQGVGGNTIYF
TRBD2,TRBJ2-3,TRBV10-1,17,.,TGCGCCAGCAGTGGGCCCCAGCCCTCGACTAGCCCAGATACGCAGTATTTT,CASSGPQPSTSPDTQYF
TRBD1,TRBJ1-2,TRBV9,15,.,TGTGCCAGCAGCCTGAGGACAGGGATGGACTATGGCTACACCTTC,CASSLRTGMDYGYTF
.,TRBJ2-7,TRBV19,14,.,TGTGCCAGTAGTCCCCCGGGAGCCACCTACGAGCAGTACTTC,CASSPPGATYEQYF
TRBD1,TRBJ1-4,TRBV9,14,.,TGTGCCAGCAGCGCAGGGGGCACTAATGAAAAACTGTTTTTT,CASSAGGTNEKLFF
.,TRBJ1-5,TRBV7-2,14,.,TGTGCCAGCAGCTTAGGGATGACAGGTCAGCCCCAGCATTTT,CASSLGMTGQPQHF
TRBD2,TRBJ2-5,TRBV7-6,16,.,TGTGCCAGCAGCTTACAAGGCGGGAGGGCCCAAGAGACCCAGTACTTC,CASSLQGGRAQETQYF
.,TRBJ1-1,TRBV7-9,11,.,TGTGCCAGCAGCCTCAACACTGAAGCTTTCTTT,CASSLNTEAFF
TRBD1,TRBJ1-2,TRBV5-6,15,.,TGTGCCAGCAGCTTAGTTGACAGGGAGGCGTATGGCTACACCTTC,CASSLVDREAYGYTF
.,TRBJ1-3,TRBV5-5,13,.,TGTGCCAGCAGCTCGGACAAGGGAAACACCATATATTTT,CASSSDKGNTIYF
.,TRBJ2-7,TRBV11-2,12,.,TGTGCCAGCAGCCAGGGGTACTACGAGCAGTACTTC,CASSQGYYEQYF
TRBD1,TRBJ1-6,TRBV19,15,once,TGTGCCAGTAGGCGCTCGGGACAGGATAATTCACCCCTCCACTTT,CASRRSGQDNSPLHF
TRBD1,TRBJ2-7,TRBV10-1,14,.,TGCGCCAGCACGTCAGGACAGGGTATTGCCGAGCAGTACTTC,CASTSGQGIAEQYF
.,TRBJ2-7,TRBV7-9,12,.,TGTGCCAGCAGCTTAGGTATCGACGAGCAGTACTTC,CASSLGIDEQYF
.,TRBJ2-4,TRBV19,15,.,TGTGCCAGTAGTATCCGTACCGGACTAAGAAACATTCAGTACTTC,CASSIRTGLRNIQYF
TRBD1,TRBJ2-7,TRBV5-1,16,.,TGCGCCAGCAGCTTGGGTGGGGGGACAGGGTACCACGAGCAGTACTTC,CASSLGGGTGYHEQYF
TRBD1,TRBJ2-1,TRBV18,15,.,TGTGCCAGCTCACGGACAGGAGTCCCCTACAATGAGCAGTTCTTC,CASSRTGVPYNEQFF
TRBD1,TRBJ2-7,TRBV7-8,15,.,TGTGCCAGCAGCTTAGTCCGGACAGGGAGAAACGAGCAGTACTTC,CASSLVRTGRNEQYF
.,TRBJ2-2,TRBV6-4,15,.,TGTGCCAGCAGTGACTCGGGACAAAACACCGGGGAGCTGTTTTTT,CASSDSGQNTGELFF
.,TRBJ1-1,TRBV5-4,17,.,TGTGCCAGCAGCCGCGGGGTGGCTCTACGTAGGAACACTGAAGCTTTCTTT,CASSRGVALRRNTEAFF
TRBD1,TRBJ1-1,TRBV14,12,.,TGTGCCAGCAGCCTGGACAGGGTGGCAGCTTTCTTT,CASSLDRVAAFF
.,TRBJ1-5,TRBV6-1,12,.,TGTGCCAGCAGTGAGTACAATCAGCCCCAGCATTTT,CASSEYNQPQHF
.,TRBJ1-6,TRBV30,16,.,TGTGCCTGGACCCTCGCCGGGGGATCCCGAAATTCACCCCTCCACTTT,CAWTLAGGSRNSPLHF
.,TRBJ1-5,TRBV18,14,once,TGTGCCAGCTCACTAGGGGTCGGCAATCAGCCCCAGCATTTT,CASSLGVGNQPQHF
TRBD1,TRBJ1-6,TRBV6-4,13,.,TGTGCCAGCGGGACAGGGACCAATTCACCCCTCCACTTT,CASGTGTNSPLHF
.,TRBJ2-7,TRBV28,12,once,TGTGCCAGCAGTCTTCTAGGCTACGAGCAGTACTTC,CASSLLGYEQYF
.,TRBJ2-5,TRBV20-1,11,few,TGCAGTGCTAGAGATTTCGTGACCCAGTACTTC,CSARDFVTQYF
TRBD1,TRBJ1-2,TRBV10-2,13,.,TGCGCCAGCAGTGGGACAGGGAACTATGGCTACACCTTC,CASSGTGNYGYTF
TRBD1,TRBJ1-1,TRBV10-3,13,once,TGTGCCATGACACAGGGGGCGGACACTGAAGCTTTCTTT,CAMTQGADTEAFF
TRBD2,TRBJ2-7,TRBV10-3,15,.,TGTGCCATCAGTGAGCCCCTCCGGGGGGGTCACGAGCAGTACTTC,CAISEPLRGGHEQYF
.,TRBJ1-2,TRBV6-4,15,.,TGTGCCAGCAGTGACTCGATAGGCCCCAGGGCGTCCTACACCTTC,CASSDSIGPRASYTF
.,TRBJ2-7,TRBV13,14,.,TGTGCCAGCAGCTCCGGGGGTCGGAGCTACGAGCAGTACTTC,CASSSGGRSYEQYF
.,TRBJ2-7,TRBV5-1,13,.,TGCGCCAGCAGCTTGAGTTCGAGTTACGAGCAGTACTTC,CASSLSSSYEQYF
.,TRBJ1-2,TRBV11-2,14,.,TGTGCCAGCAGCTTACCAGGGACACCCTATGGCTACACCTTC,CASSLPGTPYGYTF
TRBD1,TRBJ1-6,TRBV19,14,.,TGTGCCAGTAGGAGGACAGGTTTAATTTCGCCCCTCCACTTT,CASRRTGLISPLHF
.,TRBJ2-5,TRBV18,16,once,TGTGCCAGCTCACTTTACATTCAGGGATCCGGGGAGACCCAGTACTTC,CASSLYIQGSGETQYF
TRBD1,TRBJ2-3,TRBV3-1/TRBV3-2,15,.,TGTGCCAGCAGCCTTGGGACAGGCACCACAGATACGCAGTATTTT,CASSLGTGTTDTQYF
TRBD2,TRBJ2-1,TRBV18,13,.,TGTGCCAGCTCACCACCGGGACTAGCGGGAGTGTTCTTC,CASSPPGLAGVFF
.,TRBJ2-6,TRBV13,15,.,TGTGCCACCCGGACACAATCCAGTGTAGCCAACGTCCTGACTTTC,CATRTQSSVANVLTF
TRBD1,TRBJ2-4,TRBV5-8,12,.,TGTGCCAGCAGCCGTACAGGGGGCCGGGTGTACTTC,CASSRTGGRVYF
TRBD1,TRBJ1-1,TRBV7-9,13,.,TGTGCCAGCAGCACTTCAGGGGGCACTGAAGCTTTCTTT,CASSTSGGTEAFF
TRBD2,TRBJ2-3,TRBV7-2,13,.,TGTGCCAGCACCCAGGGACTACAAGCTACGCAGTATTTT,CASTQGLQATQYF
.,TRBJ1-6,TRBV29-1,14,.,TGCAGCGTTGAAGGGGGCCCCGATAATTCACCCCTCCACTTT,CSVEGGPDNSPLHF
TRBD1,TRBJ1-5,TRBV15,18,.,TGTGCCACCAGCAACGGGCAGGGGGTACCTTATAGCAATCAGCCCCAGCATTTT,CATSNGQGVPYSNQPQHF
TRBD1,TRBJ1-2,TRBV29-1,14,.,TGCAGCGTTGATGGGGCAGGGGGCCTCTATGGCTACACCTTC,CSVDGAGGLYGYTF
TRBD2,TRBJ2-2,TRBV7-9,16,once,TGTGCCAGCAGCTTTGGCGGGGGGGAAAACACCGGGGAGCTGTTTTTT,CASSFGGGENTGELFF
.,TRBJ1-1,TRBV3-1/TRBV3-2,12,.,TGTGCCAGCAGCCCCCGGAACACTGAAGCTTTCTTT,CASSPRNTEAFF